Following are 32 T cell receptor beta chains from one sample sequenced in a study of blood T cell repertoires in COVID-19. Profiling relied on immunoSEQ multiplex PCR, and the TCRdb table lists in-frame clones only, not all of them. The sample shows under 200,000 clones, about 93% of them seen only once. The sequenced sample consisted of peripheral blood. These receptors all come from a man aged 50-59 years with acute or convalescent COVID-19.

The chain recombines TRBV28 with TRBJ2-2, with 7 nucleotides matching TRBD2. V dropped 1 base and J dropped 2; count of bases not matched to a gene: 4. Germline CDR1 and CDR2: MDHEN and SYDVKM. This CDR3 comprises 16 residues. The CDR3 nucleotides read TGTGCCAGCAGTTTATTAACTAGCGAAAACACCGGGGAGCTGTTTTTT. This sequence encodes CASSLLTSENTGELFF.

The chain combines TRBV18 with TRBJ1-5; 9 bases agree with TRBD1. Germline values: CDR1 KGHSH, CDR2 LQKENI. The V segment lost 3 bases and the J segment 2 bases; nucleotides outside the gene matches: 2. This CDR3 region has 15 residues. The CDR3 region has the DNA TGTGCCAGCTCACCGGACAGGGGAGGCAATCAGCCCCAGCATTTT. Protein sequence: CASSPDRGGNQPQHF.

The chain carries TRBV12-3 or TRBV12-4 and TRBJ1-2; possible D gene TRBD1, 5 bases. The germline V and J ends were trimmed by 3 bases and 6 bases, with 11 bases remaining between them. The CDR3 totals 13 residues. In DNA, the CDR3 is TGTGCCAGCAGTTTGGGGGGTGGACATGGCTACACCTTC. This encodes CASSLGGGHGYTF.

This rearrangement joins TRBV20-1 to TRBJ2-3; the D gene could be TRBD1 or TRBD2 (6 bases each). CDR3 length: 14 residues. The germline V and J ends were trimmed by 6 bases and 1 base, with 14 bases remaining between them. Germline-derived CDR1 and CDR2 are DFQATT and SNEGSKA (reference sequence). For the CDR3, the DNA is TGCAGTGCGAGTGAGGGGGGAGGCACAGATACGCAGTATTTT. This encodes CSASEGGGTDTQYF.

The count of this clone is one. The chain combines TRBV27 with TRBJ2-1, with TRBD2 matching 7 bases. The ends lost 6 bases at V and 0 bases at J; junction bases unmatched: 5. The CDR3 spans 15 residues. Germline V CDR1 and CDR2: MNHEY, SMNVEV (reference sequence). This chain's CDR3 is CASRPGGGSYNEQFF. The CDR3 bases are TGTGCCAGCAGGCCCGGCGGGGGCTCCTACAATGAGCAGTTCTTC.

This rearrangement joins TRBV7-8 to TRBJ2-5, with a weak D call TRBD1 (6 bases). CDR1 is SGHVS, CDR2 FQNEAQ, per germline. The CDR3 is 15 residues long. V was trimmed by 5 bases and J by 5 bases, leaving 18 bases between them. CDR3 protein: CASSPPTGYPETQYF. CDR3 nucleotide sequence: TGTGCCAGCAGCCCACCGACAGGATATCCGGAGACCCAGTACTTC.

V and J are TRBV5-1 and TRBJ2-2, with 13 bases aligning to TRBD2. Germline V gene sequence: CDR1 SGHRS, CDR2 YFSETQ. V shed 4 bases, J shed 6 bases, and the junction held 3 bases outside the gene matches. The CDR3 runs to 15 residues. The CDR3 protein is CASSQGLAGPGELFF. The CDR3 coding sequence is TGCGCCAGCAGCCAGGGACTAGCGGGACCCGGGGAGCTGTTTTTT. Using reference TRBV5-1 and TRBJ2-2 for the parts outside the CDR3, the full variable domain is KAGVTQTPRYLIKTRGQQVTLSCSPISGHRSVSWYQQTPGQGLQFLFEYFSETQRNKGNFPGRFSGRQFSNSRSEMNVSTLELGDSALYLCASSQGLAGPGELFFGEGSRLTVL.

The chain recombines TRBV4-2 with TRBJ2-1; 9 nucleotides align to TRBD1. CDR3 length: 16 residues. V dropped 2 bases and J dropped 5; count of bases not matched to a gene: 7. Per the germline V gene, CDR1 is LGHNA and CDR2 is YNFKEQ. CDR3 in amino acids: CASSQFGTGLDNEQFF. CDR3 nucleotides: TGTGCCAGCAGCCAATTCGGGACAGGGCTGGACAATGAGCAGTTCTTC.

The chain has TRBV7-2 and TRBJ1-1; 8 bases fit TRBD1. With V trimmed by 3 bases and J by 4 bases, 7 bases remained unmatched. There are 15 residues in the CDR3. The germline V gene encodes CDR1 SGHTA and CDR2 FQGNSA. CDR3 in amino acids: CASSFDRGAFTEAFF. For the CDR3, the DNA is TGTGCCAGCAGCTTCGACAGGGGAGCGTTCACTGAAGCTTTCTTT.

The table lists this clone with a count of one. The chain is built from TRBV5-6 and TRBJ2-1; 10 nucleotides align to TRBD2. This CDR3 is built from 15 residues. J was trimmed by 6 bases and V by 4 bases; bases with no gene match: 7. CDR1 SGHDT and CDR2 YYEEEE come from the germline V gene. CDR3 in amino acids: CASSGGTSEANEQFF. Written as DNA, the CDR3 is TGTGCCAGCAGCGGCGGGACTAGCGAGGCCAATGAGCAGTTCTTC.

This clone has a handful of counts. This sample also contains other DNA sequences that code for the same CDR3. The chain recombines TRBV7-2 with TRBJ1-5, with D unresolved. V gave up 2 bases and J gave up 4 bases, with 12 bases separating them. CDR3 length equals 15 residues. Germline CDR1 reads SGHTA; CDR2 reads FQGNSA. In DNA, the CDR3 is TGTGCCAGCAGCTTATACCGGGGTGAGAATCAGCCCCAGCATTTT. Its protein is CASSLYRGENQPQHF.

The genes are TRBV30 and TRBJ1-4; no clear D gene. From germline, CDR1 is GTSNPN and CDR2 SVGIG (reference sequence). Trimming cost V 8 bases and J 8 bases, with 18 bases left between them. This CDR3 has 13 amino acids. This CDR3 is CATPGSSGEKLFF. In DNA form, the CDR3 reads TGTGCCACCCCGGGCTCCTCGGGAGAAAAACTGTTTTTT.

V and J are TRBV19 and TRBJ2-6, with unresolved D. This CDR3 region has 17 residues. Looked up from germline, CDR1 is LNHDA and CDR2 is SQIVND (reference sequence). V was trimmed by 1 base and J by 4 bases, leaving 14 bases between them. The CDR3 is CASSIGLEVSGANVLTF. The CDR3, as DNA: TGTGCCAGTAGTATAGGTCTCGAGGTATCCGGGGCCAACGTCCTGACTTTC.

This chain joins TRBV7-2 and TRBJ2-7, with 10 positions matching TRBD2. Per germline, CDR1 SGHTA and CDR2 FQGNSA. This CDR3 is built from 16 residues. The trim removed 1 base at V and 2 bases at J, leaving 5 bases unmatched. In nucleotides, the CDR3 is TGTGCCAGCAGCTTAGGGGCTAGCGGGGGCACCTACGAGCAGTACGTC. The encoded protein is CASSLGASGGTYEQYV.

V and J are TRBV7-9 and TRBJ1-6; TRBD1 aligns across 8 bases. The CDR3 has 17 amino acids. Per the germline V gene, CDR1 is SEHNR and CDR2 is FQNEAQ (reference sequence). The V gene end was trimmed by 1 base and the J gene end by 7 bases; junction bases not matched to a gene: 9. The CDR3 nucleotides are TGTGCCAGCAGCTTAGGGCAGGGGGCTAGCCGGAATTCACCCCTCCACTTT. It specifies CASSLGQGASRNSPLHF.

V is TRBV2 and J is TRBJ2-6; D might be TRBD1 (5 bases). In germline, CDR1 is SNHLY, CDR2 FYNNEI. Trimming stripped 6 bases from V and 0 bases from J, with 21 bases between. The CDR3 spans 19 residues. This chain's CDR3 is CASSPGKVGLLSGANVLTF. The CDR3 DNA sequence: TGTGCCAGCAGCCCTGGAAAAGTGGGGCTACTCTCTGGGGCCAACGTCCTGACTTTC.

This chain uses TRBV6-5 with TRBJ2-7, with TRBD2 matching 9 bases. This CDR3 is 15 amino acids long. CDR1 and CDR2 (germline): MNHEY, SVGAGI. Losses at the gene ends were 8 bases for V and 4 bases for J; bases not matched to a gene: 12. DNA of the CDR3: TGTGCCAGCGGGCCCCTGGCGGGAGGGCCGTACGAGCAGTACTTC. The encoded protein is CASGPLAGGPYEQYF.

V and J are TRBV7-6 and TRBJ2-2, with 8 nucleotides matching TRBD2. CDR1 SGHVS and CDR2 FNYEAQ come from the germline V gene. The length of the CDR3 is 13 residues. With 4 bases clipped from V and 7 bases from J, the junction kept 2 bases outside the gene matches. The CDR3 loop is CASSSRGGGELFF. The CDR3 nucleotides read TGTGCCAGCAGCTCCCGGGGGGGCGGGGAGCTGTTTTTT.

The rearrangement uses TRBV13 and TRBJ2-2; 8 nucleotides align to TRBD1. V shed 5 bases, J shed 5 bases, and the junction held 7 bases outside the gene matches. CDR3 length equals 15 residues. Germline V gene data show CDR1 as PRHDT and CDR2 as FYEKMQ (reference sequence). The CDR3 bases are TGTGCCAGCAGCATGCCACAGGGGGAAACCGGGGAGCTGTTTTTT. Translated: CASSMPQGETGELFF.

This rearrangement joins TRBV30 to TRBJ1-5; D perhaps matches TRBD1 (5 bases). Trimming took 1 base from V and 5 from J, leaving 12 bases between them. This CDR3 has 14 amino acids. Germline CDR1 reads GTSNPN; CDR2 reads SVGIG (reference sequence). The CDR3: CAWSEGAADQPQHF. The DNA of the CDR3 is TGTGCCTGGAGTGAAGGGGCCGCGGATCAGCCCCAGCATTTT. The whole variable domain, filled in from reference TRBV30 and TRBJ1-5, reads SQTIHQWPATLVQPVGSPLSLECTVEGTSNPNLYWYRQAAGRGLQLLFYSVGIGQISSEVPQNLSASRPQDRQFILSSKKLLLSDSGFYLCAWSEGAADQPQHFGDGTRLSIL.

This chain joins TRBV2 and TRBJ1-4, with a weak D call TRBD1 (5 bases). The germline V gene encodes CDR1 SNHLY and CDR2 FYNNEI. The CDR3 length is 14 residues. Trimming took 1 base from V and 6 from J, leaving 9 bases between them. CDR3: CASSEDWGDEKLFF. In DNA form, the CDR3 reads TGTGCCAGCAGTGAAGATTGGGGCGATGAAAAACTGTTTTTT.

CDR3 protein: CASSLDLREGEVSPLHF. In DNA, the CDR3 is TGCGCCAGCAGCTTAGACCTCCGGGAAGGGGAGGTTTCACCCCTCCACTTT. The rearrangement uses TRBV5-1 and TRBJ1-6, with D possibly TRBD1 on 5 matching bases. Germline loops: CDR1 SGHRS, CDR2 YFSETQ. This CDR3 has 17 residues. V was shortened by 2 bases and J by 9 bases, with 21 bases between the two germline ends.

The chain carries TRBV5-5 and TRBJ2-3, with 8 positions matching TRBD2. Germline V gives CDR1 SGHKS, CDR2 YYEKEE (reference sequence). The CDR3 is 16 amino acids. The V segment lost 5 bases and the J segment 0 bases; nucleotides outside the gene matches: 8. Here the CDR3 reads CASRVAGTTSTDTQYF. CDR3 in DNA: TGTGCCAGCAGAGTAGCGGGGACAACTAGCACAGATACGCAGTATTTT.

The chain joins TRBV29-1 to TRBJ1-1; D gene unclear. Per the germline V gene, CDR1 is SQVTM and CDR2 is ANQGSEA. The CDR3 consists of 14 residues. V dropped 7 bases and J dropped 0 bases, with 15 bases sitting between them. The CDR3 protein is CSAERPAMNTEAFF. CDR3 in DNA: TGCAGCGCCGAGCGGCCAGCCATGAACACTGAAGCTTTCTTT.

This chain joins TRBV27 and TRBJ2-3, with a tentative D call TRBD1 (7 bases). V gave up 4 bases and J gave up 3 bases, with 14 bases separating them. Germline V gene sequence: CDR1 MNHEY, CDR2 SMNVEV (reference sequence). This CDR3 is 15 amino acids long. CDR3 sequence reads: CASSYRGGGTDTQYF. The CDR3, as DNA: TGTGCCAGCAGTTACAGGGGAGGAGGAACAGATACGCAGTATTTT.

The chain recombines TRBV4-3 with TRBJ1-1; a weak D match, TRBD1 (5 bases). The CDR3 sequence is 14 residues long. V lost 4 bases and J lost 5, with 14 bases in between. Germline V CDR1 and CDR2: LGHNA, YSLEER. The CDR3 DNA is TGCGCCAGCAGCCCCCGTGGAGGGGCGACTGAAGCTTTCTTT. It yields the protein CASSPRGGATEAFF.

The genes are TRBV19 and TRBJ2-1, with 14 bases matching TRBD2. Germline CDR1 is LNHDA and CDR2 is SQIVND (reference sequence). The CDR3 is 16 amino acids. The V segment lost 5 bases and the J segment 4 bases; nucleotides outside the gene matches: 4. CDR3 residues: CASSVGLAGAYNEQFF. The CDR3 region has the DNA TGTGCCAGTAGTGTGGGACTAGCGGGAGCTTACAATGAGCAGTTCTTC.

The rearrangement links TRBV10-1 to TRBJ2-3; D is possibly TRBD2 (5 bases). V gave up 5 bases and J gave up 3 bases, with 9 bases separating them. Germline-derived CDR1 and CDR2 are WNHNN and SYGVQD (reference sequence). This CDR3 is 13 amino acids long. The CDR3 loop reads CASSRERTDTQYF. CDR3 in DNA: TGCGCCAGCAGTAGGGAGCGAACAGATACGCAGTATTTT.

The CDR3 DNA is TGTGCCAGCAGCCAAACAGTCTCCTACGAGCAGTACGTC. Protein sequence: CASSQTVSYEQYV. V and J are TRBV7-8 and TRBJ2-7; no definite D call. The CDR3 spans 13 residues. The V gene lost 5 bases and the J gene lost 0 bases, with 8 bases spanning the gap. CDR1 SGHVS and CDR2 FQNEAQ come from the germline V gene.

The rearrangement joins TRBV6-2 or TRBV6-3 to TRBJ1-1, with TRBD1 matching 7 bases. Germline V gene sequence: CDR1 MNHEY, CDR2 SVGEGT. The junction had 7 bases not matched to a gene; V was cut back by 6 bases and J by 0 bases. This CDR3 is built from 15 residues. CDR3 region: CASSLQGPMNTEAFF. CDR3 nucleotides: TGTGCCAGCAGCTTACAGGGGCCAATGAACACTGAAGCTTTCTTT.

The chain has TRBV6-6 and TRBJ1-3; 7 nucleotides match TRBD1. J lost 2 bases, V lost 2 bases, and 6 bases had no gene match. Germline values: CDR1 MNHNY, CDR2 SVGAGI (reference sequence). There are 16 residues in the CDR3. CDR3 residues: CASSYGRQGAGNTIYF. The CDR3 nucleotides are TGTGCCAGCAGTTACGGAAGGCAGGGGGCTGGAAACACCATATATTTT.

J is TRBJ2-7 and V is TRBV28; TRBD2 matches 10 bases. The ends lost 2 bases at V and 2 bases at J; junction bases unmatched: 6. The CDR3 totals 16 residues. CDR1 is MDHEN, CDR2 SYDVKM, per germline. In DNA, the CDR3 is TGTGCCAGCAGTTTAACGGGACTAGCGCAGGCCTACGAGCAGTACTTC. It yields the protein CASSLTGLAQAYEQYF.